This TCR beta chain was obtained from a study of T cell responses to AZD1222 COVID-19 vaccine. The CDR3 is 15 amino acids. In germline, CDR1 is SGHRS, CDR2 YFSETQ. J gave up 7 bases and V 4 bases, and 7 bases lay outside the gene matches. Produced via immunoSEQ multiplex PCR; TCRdb's table is partial and in-frame only. The sample lists about 96,000 clones, 80% to 90% occurring once. The V call is TRBV5-1, the J call TRBJ1-6; 8 bases map to TRBD1. The clonotype was recovered from an adult in good health. Sequenced here: peripheral blood, sampled on day 0 of AZD1222 vaccination. This CDR3 reads CASSLTGQGNSPLHF. The CDR3 nucleotides read TGCGCCAGCAGCCTAACCGGACAGGGCAATTCACCCCTCCACTTT. Filled out from reference TRBV5-1 and TRBJ1-6, the complete variable domain reads KAGVTQTPRYLIKTRGQQVTLSCSPISGHRSVSWYQQTPGQGLQFLFEYFSETQRNKGNFPGRFSGRQFSNSRSEMNVSTLELGDSALYLCASSLTGQGNSPLHFGNGTRLTVT.